This T cell receptor beta chain appears in the sequencing data of a study of tumor and adjacent non-tumor tissue in lung cancer. Study summary: Aged about 31 to 80 years, patients included nine to eleven men and roughly five women with stage I to III disease.

Concerning this clonotype: In this CDR3 the conserved last residue, phenylalanine or tryptophan, is missing, so a read error is likely.

No cell sorting was done before RNA was extracted from the tissue. More than 3 cm separated this lung sample from the edge of the tumor. Germline-derived CDR1 and CDR2 are SGHNT and YYREEE (reference sequence). The length of the CDR3 is 15 residues. Three rounds of nested PCR, following a modified ARM-PCR protocol, produced the TCRbeta library. One entry per CDR3 protein results from TCRdb running MiXCR on the multiplex PCR reads. The repertoire holds about 77,000 distinct CDR3 sequences, with approximately 82% as singletons. The sequenced material came from distant non-tumor lung tissue. The origin of this receptor is a man between 65 and 85 years old with non-small cell lung cancer. The rearrangement links TRBV5-4 to TRBJ2-7; TRBD2 matches at 7 bases. The CDR3, as DNA: TGTGGCAGCAGCTTGGGAGCGGGACCGACCTACGAGCAGTACCTC. Translating it yields CGSSLGAGPTYEQYL.